This T cell receptor beta chain is from a study of breast tumors, draining lymph nodes, adjacent tissues. In its sample, this clonotype was seen a few times. The junction and the germline gene differ at one end; a read error may be behind it. The lymph nodes were axillary draining lymph nodes from breast cancer patients. TCRdb processed the multiplex PCR reads anew with MiXCR; each CDR3 protein has one entry. The repertoire consists of around 190,000 distinct CDR3 sequences, with 30% to 35% occurring once and the leading ten covering 4.3%. CDR1 and CDR2 from the germline V gene are SGHAT and FQNNGV. The CDR3 covers 17 residues.

The specimen sequenced was axillary lymph node tissue. This sequence was found in a female donor with breast cancer. Some clones in this sample may be carry-over from other donors' samples. This sequence joins TRBV11-2 and TRBJ1-2; D gene ambiguous. DNA of the CDR3: TGTGCCAGCAGCTTAGGGCCGTTGTACGGGAGGTTATCTGGCTACGCCTTC. It codes for CASSLGPLYGRLSGYAF.